The clone carrying this TCR beta chain was seen a few times. Its cognate antigen is unknown. This entry belongs to a study of T cells after yellow fever vaccination. Study background: Researchers used SMART-Seq v4 Ultra Low Input to prepare fractions that had low cell numbers.

The germline gives CDR1 LNHNV, CDR2 YYDKDF (reference sequence). Trimming pared 0 bases from V and 6 bases from J, leaving 12 bases between. The CDR3 consists of 15 residues. TCRdb independently ran MiXCR on the 5' RACE reads; one entry per CDR3 protein. This table has 300,000 or so distinct CDR3 sequences, roughly 6.8% appearing once. Study-wide results and caveats: Among primary-vaccination clones, most reappeared after the booster, at roughly 96% for CD4 and roughly 90% for CD8. Abundant clonotypes (contaminants from the bulk population) could be present in FACS-sorted repertoires.

This clonotype originated in a young man who received the YFV17D yellow fever vaccine. The sequences come from PBMCs, collected 45 days after the first yellow fever vaccination. This chain links TRBV15 with TRBJ2-1, with D perhaps matching TRBD2 (7 bases). The CDR3 nucleotides read TGTGCCACCAGCAGAGAGGGGGGAGGGGGCAATGAGCAGTTCTTC. This codes for CATSREGGGGNEQFF.